This entry lists 25 T cell receptor beta chains sequenced from one sample in a study of identical twins. Using its own MiXCR run on the 5' RACE reads, TCRdb lists one record per CDR3 protein. The sample records 550,000 to 800,000 distinct CDR3 sequences, under 8.5% being singletons. These data also featured in a second study, about yellow fever vaccine responses in identical twins.

Sample: PBMCs. These receptors were collected from a young woman in good health.

This clonotype showed up just a few times. This chain joins TRBV24-1 and TRBJ2-5; D remains ambiguous. Germline assignment: CDR1 KGHDR and CDR2 SFDVKD. Trimming stripped 4 bases from V and 5 bases from J, with 4 bases between. The CDR3 sequence is 11 residues long. For the CDR3, the DNA is TGTGCCACCAGTGAAGCGGAGACCCAGTACTTC. Translated, it gives CATSEAETQYF.

This clonotype was found a few times. The rearrangement links TRBV7-6 to TRBJ2-1, with a weak D call TRBD1 (6 bases). Trimming pared 5 bases from V and 2 bases from J, leaving 10 bases between. This CDR3 contains 14 residues. The germline V gene has CDR1 SGHVS and CDR2 FNYEAQ. The CDR3 loop reads CASSKDSTYNEQFF. CDR3 sequence (DNA): TGTGCCAGCAGCAAGGACAGCACCTACAATGAGCAGTTCTTC.

This clonotype was picked up a small number of times. This chain links TRBV5-5 with TRBJ2-7; D gene ambiguous. Germline V gives CDR1 SGHKS, CDR2 YYEKEE (reference sequence). The CDR3 spans 13 residues. Trimming cost V 4 bases and J 4 bases, with 12 bases left between them. The CDR3 is CASSTTTLYEQYF. The CDR3 nucleotides are TGTGCCAGCAGCACCACTACCTTATACGAGCAGTACTTC.

V gene TRBV2 combines with J gene TRBJ2-4, with 8 bases that match TRBD1. The junction had 9 bases not matched to a gene; V was cut back by 4 bases and J by 1 base. Germline CDR1 SNHLY, CDR2 FYNNEI. This CDR3 has 17 amino acids. CDR3 sequence reads: CASSAAGQGAAKNIQYF. DNA of the CDR3: TGTGCCAGCAGTGCAGCAGGACAGGGAGCGGCCAAAAACATTCAGTACTTC.

This clonotype appeared a few times. The rearrangement joins TRBV5-1 to TRBJ2-7, with 9 bases fitting TRBD1. The CDR3 extends over 14 amino acids. V dropped 7 bases and J dropped 1; count of bases not matched to a gene: 6. CDR1 SGHRS and CDR2 YFSETQ come from the germline V gene. For the CDR3, the DNA is TGCGCCAGCGGGGTTGGGACAGGGTCCTACGAGCAGTACGTC. Translating gives CASGVGTGSYEQYV.

This clonotype has just a few counts. The rearrangement joins TRBV20-1 to TRBJ2-1, with D unclear. V dropped 0 bases and J dropped 0 bases, with 12 bases sitting between them. Germline CDR1 reads DFQATT; CDR2 reads SNEGSKA (reference sequence). The CDR3 sequence is 16 residues long. The CDR3 DNA reads as TGCAGTGCTAGAGATCGAACCCCAAGCTCCTACAATGAGCAGTTCTTC. Translated: CSARDRTPSSYNEQFF.

The chain recombines TRBV6-5 with TRBJ1-1; weak D call: TRBD1 (6 bases). The CDR3 is made up of 15 amino acids. V was trimmed by 2 bases and J by 5 bases, leaving 15 bases between them. Germline values: CDR1 MNHEY, CDR2 SVGAGI. CDR3 nucleotides: TGTGCCAGCAGTTACGTGGGGGGGCTTAAGACTGAAGCTTTCTTT. Its translation is CASSYVGGLKTEAFF.

The rearrangement links TRBV10-3 to TRBJ2-7; D unresolved. V was cut by 10 bases and J by 2 bases, with 9 bases left in between. Germline V gene data show CDR1 as ENHRY and CDR2 as SYGVKD. The length of the CDR3 is 11 residues. In DNA form, the CDR3 reads TGTGCCACCTCCCGCACCTACGAGCAGTACTTC. Amino acid sequence: CATSRTYEQYF.

This clonotype was counted at least ten times. The chain is built from TRBV12-3 or TRBV12-4 and TRBJ2-4; the match to TRBD2 covers 13 bases. The J segment lost 9 bases and the V segment lost 5 bases, leaving 4 bases of the junction unmatched. This CDR3 comprises 14 residues. This CDR3 is CASSIGLAGVIQYF. The CDR3 nucleotides read TGTGCCAGCAGTATAGGACTAGCGGGAGTCATTCAGTACTTC.

The chain employs TRBV15 and TRBJ2-7, with D possibly being TRBD2 (6 bases). The CDR3 is 16 residues long. The germline V gene encodes CDR1 LNHNV and CDR2 YYDKDF (reference sequence). V dropped 2 bases and J dropped 2 bases, with 16 bases sitting between them. CDR3 DNA: TGTGCCACCAGCAGACTCCGGGACTTCCACACCTACGAGCAGTACTTC. Protein product: CATSRLRDFHTYEQYF.

This chain connects TRBV15 to TRBJ1-5; 9 bases are a match to TRBD1. The CDR3 is 13 amino acids. The junction had 3 bases not matched to a gene; V was cut back by 8 bases and J by 4 bases. CDR1 is LNHNV, CDR2 YYDKDF, per germline (reference sequence). CDR3 coding DNA: TGTGCCACCCGGACAGGGGCAAATCAGCCCCAGCATTTT. It specifies CATRTGANQPQHF.

This clonotype has ten or more counts. This chain links TRBV5-1 with TRBJ2-1; 8 nucleotides line up with TRBD1. Germline assignment: CDR1 SGHRS and CDR2 YFSETQ. The CDR3 runs to 15 residues. With V trimmed by 2 bases and J by 1 base, 2 bases remained unmatched. CDR3 sequence reads: CASSLQGESYNEQFF. The CDR3 bases are TGCGCCAGCAGCTTACAGGGGGAGTCCTACAATGAGCAGTTCTTC.

This chain connects TRBV5-6 to TRBJ2-1, with 9 bases lining up with TRBD2. CDR1 and CDR2 from the germline V gene are SGHDT and YYEEEE. The CDR3 length is 15 residues. The ends lost 1 base at V and 9 bases at J; junction bases unmatched: 8. The CDR3 DNA is TGTGCCAGCAGCTTGAGGCGCGGGAGGGTGGGTGAGCAGTTCTTC. Amino acids: CASSLRRGRVGEQFF.

This clonotype was counted many times. The genes are TRBV28 and TRBJ1-4; no clear D. Trimming removed 4 bases at V and 13 bases at J, with 16 bases between. The germline V gene has CDR1 MDHEN and CDR2 SYDVKM. The CDR3 is 13 amino acids. The CDR3: CASSYSGSRALFF. CDR3 nucleotides: TGTGCCAGCAGTTACTCGGGCTCCCGGGCACTGTTTTTT.

This clonotype was seen at least ten times. This sequence joins TRBV7-9 and TRBJ2-1; TRBD2 matches at 10 bases. The germline gives CDR1 SEHNR, CDR2 FQNEAQ (reference sequence). CDR3 length equals 14 residues. V shed 8 bases, J shed 7 bases, and the junction held 8 bases outside the gene matches. For the CDR3, the DNA is TGTGCCAGCGGTCTAGCGGGAGAAGGGAATGAGCAGTTCTTC. Encoded protein: CASGLAGEGNEQFF.

This chain connects TRBV28 to TRBJ2-3; D is undetermined. Per the germline V gene, CDR1 is MDHEN and CDR2 is SYDVKM. V lost 1 base and J lost 2, with 7 bases in between. The CDR3 runs to 14 residues. The CDR3 reads CASSLSTVTDTQYF. The DNA of the CDR3 is TGTGCCAGCAGTTTATCCACAGTCACAGATACGCAGTATTTT.

Ten or more counts support this clonotype. The chain combines TRBV13 with TRBJ2-5; D is undetermined. Trimming stripped 5 bases from V and 2 bases from J, with 9 bases between. Germline V gene lookup returns CDR1 PRHDT and CDR2 FYEKMQ (reference sequence). This CDR3 is built from 13 residues. The CDR3 DNA reads TGTGCCAGCAGCGCAAGAACGCAAGAGACCCAGTACTTC. As protein: CASSARTQETQYF. The full variable domain, rest sourced from reference TRBV13 and TRBJ2-5, is AAGVIQSPRHLIKEKRETATLKCYPIPRHDTVYWYQQGPGQDPQFLISFYEKMQSDKGSIPDRFSAQQFSDYHSELNMSSLELGDSALYFCASSARTQETQYFGPGTRLLVL.

This clonotype showed up just a few times. V usage is TRBV28 and J usage is TRBJ1-2, with D unresolved. CDR3 size: 14 residues. Germline-derived CDR1 and CDR2 are MDHEN and SYDVKM. With 8 bases removed from V and 4 bases from J, the gap between germline ends came to 17 bases. The CDR3 loop is CASHTRIRFYGYTF. The CDR3 bases are TGTGCCAGCCATACCCGGATACGGTTCTATGGCTACACCTTC.

The rearrangement joins TRBV4-2 to TRBJ2-1; TRBD2 is a possible D gene (7 bases). This CDR3 contains 17 residues. V shed 0 bases and J shed 2 bases, with 14 bases lying between them. Germline CDR1 LGHNA, CDR2 YNFKEQ. This CDR3 reads CASSQEGGGGPYNEQFF. The CDR3 DNA is TGTGCCAGCAGCCAAGAAGGTGGGGGGGGCCCCTACAATGAGCAGTTCTTC.

The chain links TRBV29-1 to TRBJ2-5; 7 bases align to TRBD1. This CDR3 contains 14 residues. J gave up 2 bases and V 4 bases, and 7 bases lay outside the gene matches. The germline V gene encodes CDR1 SQVTM and CDR2 ANQGSEA. The chain's CDR3 is CSVGRTGQQETQYF. CDR3 DNA: TGCAGCGTTGGAAGGACAGGTCAACAAGAGACCCAGTACTTC.

This clonotype was counted many times. This chain uses TRBV4-2 with TRBJ2-1; D might be TRBD2 (6 bases). CDR3 length: 17 amino acids. Per the germline V gene, CDR1 is LGHNA and CDR2 is YNFKEQ. The V gene lost 0 bases and the J gene lost 4 bases, with 16 bases spanning the gap. CDR3 sequence reads: CASSQERRAGPYNEQFF. CDR3 DNA sequence: TGTGCCAGCAGCCAAGAGAGGCGCGCGGGGCCATACAATGAGCAGTTCTTC.

This clonotype was counted a few times. The chain carries TRBV2 and TRBJ2-1; no clear D gene. Germline assignment: CDR1 SNHLY and CDR2 FYNNEI. V shed 2 bases and J shed 7 bases, with 9 bases lying between them. The CDR3 contains 13 residues. The CDR3: CASSESVGNEQFF. In DNA form, the CDR3 reads TGTGCCAGCAGTGAATCAGTCGGAAATGAGCAGTTCTTC.

This clonotype was counted a few times. The chain uses TRBV12-3 or TRBV12-4 and TRBJ2-7; 7 bases agree with TRBD2. There are 14 residues in the CDR3. The junction had 7 bases not matched to a gene; V was cut back by 6 bases and J by 2 bases. CDR3 sequence: CASSSRDYPYEQYF. For the CDR3, the DNA is TGTGCCAGCAGCTCCCGGGACTACCCCTACGAGCAGTACTTC.

This CDR3 reads CASSSDGGAPYNEQFF. Written as DNA, the CDR3 is TGCGCCAGCAGCTCCGATGGGGGGGCGCCCTACAATGAGCAGTTCTTC. The chain employs TRBV5-1 and TRBJ2-1, with a possible D match to TRBD2 (7 bases). Germline V gene lookup returns CDR1 SGHRS and CDR2 YFSETQ. The germline V and J ends were trimmed by 3 bases and 2 bases, with 15 bases remaining between them. This CDR3 region has 16 residues.

This sequence joins TRBV5-1 and TRBJ2-1, with 8 bases that match TRBD2. This CDR3 is built from 15 residues. Germline values: CDR1 SGHRS, CDR2 YFSETQ. Germline trimming cut 2 bases from V and 5 bases from J; bases unmatched to any gene: 6. CDR3 in amino acids: CASSFGGANDNEQFF. The CDR3 nucleotides read TGCGCCAGCAGCTTCGGGGGGGCGAACGACAATGAGCAGTTCTTC. Using reference TRBV5-1 and TRBJ2-1 for the parts outside the CDR3, the full variable domain is KAGVTQTPRYLIKTRGQQVTLSCSPISGHRSVSWYQQTPGQGLQFLFEYFSETQRNKGNFPGRFSGRQFSNSRSEMNVSTLELGDSALYLCASSFGGANDNEQFFGPGTRLTVL.